This T cell receptor (beta chain) appears in the sequencing data of a study of T cell responses to AZD1222 COVID-19 vaccine. Study conclusions and caveats: Clonal diversity was possibly underestimated, and white British individuals and females predominated among donors. Once two AZD1222 doses were given, Spike-specific TCR breadth and depth went up.

The CDR3 sequence is 14 residues long. With V trimmed by 5 bases and J by 2 bases, 5 bases remained unmatched. Germline V gene data show CDR1 as LNHDA and CDR2 as SQIVND (reference sequence). The data were produced by immunoSEQ multiplex PCR, yet TCRdb's version contains in-frame clones alone and is incomplete. Of approximately 110,000 clones listed, around 94% are singletons. As regards this clone: The antigen is undetermined.

This receptor was taken from an adult in good health. V gene TRBV19 combines with J gene TRBJ1-2; 7 bases are a match to TRBD1. The sample here was peripheral blood, taken on day 0 of AZD1222 vaccination. For the CDR3, the DNA is TGTGCCAGTAGTGCAATCAGGGGGAACTATGGCTACACCTTC. It is translated as CASSAIRGNYGYTF.